This TCR beta chain was retrieved from a study of T cells in localized non-small cell lung cancer. Study-wide results and limits: Exceeding tumor, uninvolved adjacent lung had the highest T cell clonality.

This clone has just a few counts. Its antigen is unknown. This CDR3 has 13 amino acids. Germline assignment: CDR1 SGDLS and CDR2 YYNGEE. Trimming stripped 3 bases from V and 6 bases from J, with 13 bases between. Profiling relied on immunoSEQ multiplex PCR, and the TCRdb table lists in-frame clones only, not all of them. The data hold 2,700 or so clones, with about 24% observed a single time. The sequence was obtained from a male donor older than 55 with stage I lung adenocarcinoma. The rearrangement links TRBV9 to TRBJ2-7, with D possibly being TRBD1 or TRBD2 (5 bases each). Source: lung tumor tissue, taken before any cancer treatment. CDR3 sequence reads: CASSAGDAGEQYF. CDR3 bases: TGTGCCAGCAGCGCCGGGGACGCGGGCGAGCAGTACTTC.